This TCR beta chain was captured by sequencing in a study of CD8 T cells in ankylosing spondylitis. The CDR3 runs 17 residues. V lost 2 bases and J lost 0; bases outside the gene matches: 6. The table lists this clonotype with many counts. Its antigen is unknown. TCRdb reprocessed the 5' RACE reads via MiXCR and lists one record per CDR3 protein. The sample includes a few hundred thousand distinct CDR3 sequences, 6.5% to 10% of them seen just once. Study-wide points: What appeared characteristic of ankylosing spondylitis blood was a TCR beta motif of under 10 highly homologous variants. The study looked at matched synovial fluid samples from ankylosing spondylitis patients. Disease-linked clones were reported to be significantly enriched there.

The chain has TRBV12-3 or TRBV12-4 and TRBJ2-2, with 7 positions matching TRBD1. Sample: blood, either unsorted or a sorted T cell fraction (not recorded which). The source of this sequence is a male donor with ankylosing spondylitis. CDR3 in DNA: TGTGCCAGCAGTTTAAATCTCGGGACAGCGAACACCGGGGAGCTGTTTTTT. It yields the protein CASSLNLGTANTGELFF.